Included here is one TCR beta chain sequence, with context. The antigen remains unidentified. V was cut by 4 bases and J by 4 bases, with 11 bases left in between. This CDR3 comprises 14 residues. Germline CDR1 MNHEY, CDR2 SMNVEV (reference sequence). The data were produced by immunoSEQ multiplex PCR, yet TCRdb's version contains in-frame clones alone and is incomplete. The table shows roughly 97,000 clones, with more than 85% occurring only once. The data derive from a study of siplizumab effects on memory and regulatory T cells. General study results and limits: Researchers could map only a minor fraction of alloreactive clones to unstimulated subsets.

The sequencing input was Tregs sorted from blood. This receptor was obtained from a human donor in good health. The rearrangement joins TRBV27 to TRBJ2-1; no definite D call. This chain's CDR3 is CASSSDGLYNEQFF. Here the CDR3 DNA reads TGTGCCAGCAGTTCGGACGGATTATACAATGAGCAGTTCTTC.